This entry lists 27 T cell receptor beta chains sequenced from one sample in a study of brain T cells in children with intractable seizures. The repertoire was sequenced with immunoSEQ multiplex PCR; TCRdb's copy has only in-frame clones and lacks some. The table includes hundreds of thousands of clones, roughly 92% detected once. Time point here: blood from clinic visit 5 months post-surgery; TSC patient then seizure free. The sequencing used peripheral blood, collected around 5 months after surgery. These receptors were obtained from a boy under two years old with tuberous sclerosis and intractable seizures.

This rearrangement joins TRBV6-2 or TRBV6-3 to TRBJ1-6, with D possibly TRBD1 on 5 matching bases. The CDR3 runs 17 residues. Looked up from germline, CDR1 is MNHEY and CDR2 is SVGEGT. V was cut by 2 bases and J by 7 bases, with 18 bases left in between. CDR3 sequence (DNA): TGTGCCAGCAGTTACCTTAATCTTCCGGGACGGAATTCACCCCTCCACTTT. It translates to CASSYLNLPGRNSPLHF.

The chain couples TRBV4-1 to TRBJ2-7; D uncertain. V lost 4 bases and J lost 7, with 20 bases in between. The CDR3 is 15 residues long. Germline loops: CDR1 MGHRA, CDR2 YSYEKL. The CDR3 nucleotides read TGCGCCAGCAGCCCCCTTGGGGTCCCGTCCCTAGAGCAGTACTTC. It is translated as CASSPLGVPSLEQYF.

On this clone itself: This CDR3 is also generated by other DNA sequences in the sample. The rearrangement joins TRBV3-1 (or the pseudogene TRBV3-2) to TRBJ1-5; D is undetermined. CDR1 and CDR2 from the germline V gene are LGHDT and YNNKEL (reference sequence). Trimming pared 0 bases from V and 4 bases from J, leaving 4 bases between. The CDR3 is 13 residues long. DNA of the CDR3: TGTGCCAGCAGCCAAGACGTTAATCAGCCCCAGCATTTT. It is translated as CASSQDVNQPQHF.

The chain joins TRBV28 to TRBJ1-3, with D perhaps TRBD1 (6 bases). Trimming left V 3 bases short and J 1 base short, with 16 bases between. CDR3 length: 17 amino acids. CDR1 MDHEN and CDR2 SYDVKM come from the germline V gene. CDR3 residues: CASSFLSPGASGNTIYF. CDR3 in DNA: TGTGCCAGCAGTTTTCTTTCCCCAGGGGCTTCTGGAAACACCATATATTTT.

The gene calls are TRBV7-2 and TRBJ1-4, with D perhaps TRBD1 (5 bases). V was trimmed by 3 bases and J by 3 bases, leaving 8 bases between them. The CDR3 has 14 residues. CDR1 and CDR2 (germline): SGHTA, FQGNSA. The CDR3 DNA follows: TGTGCCAGCAGCTTTCAGGGTTCTAATGAAAAACTGTTTTTT. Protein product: CASSFQGSNEKLFF. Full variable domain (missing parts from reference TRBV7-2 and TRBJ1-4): GAGVSQSPSNKVTEKGKDVELRCDPISGHTALYWYRQSLGQGLEFLIYFQGNSAPDKSGLPSDRFSAERTGGSVSTLTIQRTQQEDSAVYLCASSFQGSNEKLFFGSGTQLSVL.

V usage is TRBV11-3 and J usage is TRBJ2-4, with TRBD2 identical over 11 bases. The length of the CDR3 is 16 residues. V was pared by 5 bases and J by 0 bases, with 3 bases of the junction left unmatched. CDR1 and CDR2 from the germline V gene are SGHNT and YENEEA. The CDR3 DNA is TGTGCCAGCAGCCCCGGACTAGCGGGAGCCAAAAACATTCAGTACTTC. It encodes CASSPGLAGAKNIQYF.

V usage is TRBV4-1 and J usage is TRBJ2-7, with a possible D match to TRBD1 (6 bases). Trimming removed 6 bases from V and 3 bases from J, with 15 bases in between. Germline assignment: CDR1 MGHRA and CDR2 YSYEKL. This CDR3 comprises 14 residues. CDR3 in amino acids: CASSEKQGNYEQYF. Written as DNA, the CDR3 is TGCGCCAGCAGTGAGAAGCAGGGGAACTACGAGCAGTACTTC.

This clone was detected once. In DNA form, the CDR3 reads TGTGCCTGGACGGCGGGCAGGGATGGGAGCTACACCTTC. The encoded protein is CAWTAGRDGSYTF. J is TRBJ1-2 and V is TRBV30, with a weak D call TRBD1 (5 bases). V shed 4 bases and J shed 9 bases, with 18 bases lying between them. Germline-derived CDR1 and CDR2 are GTSNPN and SVGIG (reference sequence). This CDR3 is built from 13 residues.

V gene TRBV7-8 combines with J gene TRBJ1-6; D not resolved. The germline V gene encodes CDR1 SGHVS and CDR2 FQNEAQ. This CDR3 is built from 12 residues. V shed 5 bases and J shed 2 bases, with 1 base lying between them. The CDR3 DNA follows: TGTGCCAGCAGCCCCTATAATTCACCCCTCCACTTT. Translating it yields CASSPYNSPLHF.

The CDR3 protein is CASSEGTANYGYTF. The DNA for the CDR3 is TGTGCCAGCAGTGAAGGGACAGCTAACTATGGCTACACCTTC. The chain employs TRBV2 and TRBJ1-2; TRBD1 is a possible D gene (6 bases). The CDR3 extends over 14 amino acids. Germline V lookup: CDR1 SNHLY, CDR2 FYNNEI. The V end lost 1 base, the J end lost 0 bases, and 6 bases lay between the germline ends.

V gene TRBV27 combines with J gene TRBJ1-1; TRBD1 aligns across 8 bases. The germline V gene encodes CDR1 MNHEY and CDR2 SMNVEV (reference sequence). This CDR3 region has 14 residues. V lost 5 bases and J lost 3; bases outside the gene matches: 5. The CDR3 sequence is CASSPDRDHTEAFF. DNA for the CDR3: TGTGCCAGCAGTCCGGACAGGGACCACACTGAAGCTTTCTTT.

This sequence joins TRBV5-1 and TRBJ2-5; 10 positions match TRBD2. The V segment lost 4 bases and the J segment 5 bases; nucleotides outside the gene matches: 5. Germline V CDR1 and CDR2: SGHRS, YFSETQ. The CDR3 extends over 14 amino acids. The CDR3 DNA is TGCGCCAGCAGCCCGTCACTAGCGGGGGAGACCCAGTACTTC. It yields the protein CASSPSLAGETQYF.

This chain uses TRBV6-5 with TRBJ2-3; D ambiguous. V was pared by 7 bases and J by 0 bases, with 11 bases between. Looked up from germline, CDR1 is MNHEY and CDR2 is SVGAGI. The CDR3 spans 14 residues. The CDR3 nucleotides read TGTGCCAGCACATCTCTCGGGAGCACAGATACGCAGTATTTT. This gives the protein CASTSLGSTDTQYF.

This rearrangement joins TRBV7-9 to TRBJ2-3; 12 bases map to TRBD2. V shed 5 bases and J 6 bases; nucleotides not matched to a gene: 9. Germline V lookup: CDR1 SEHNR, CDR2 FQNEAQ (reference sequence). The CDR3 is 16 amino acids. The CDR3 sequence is CASSPTSSGGADTQYF. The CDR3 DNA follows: TGTGCCAGCAGCCCCACATCTAGCGGGGGGGCCGATACGCAGTATTTT.

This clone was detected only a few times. The DNA of the CDR3 is TGTGCCAGCAGTCTGGGGAGGGGAGTGTCACCCCTCCACTTT. It codes for CASSLGRGVSPLHF. The chain carries TRBV6-5 and TRBJ1-6, with a tentative D call TRBD1 (5 bases). The germline gives CDR1 MNHEY, CDR2 SVGAGI. Trimming left V 5 bases short and J 10 bases short, with 15 bases between. CDR3 length: 14 residues.

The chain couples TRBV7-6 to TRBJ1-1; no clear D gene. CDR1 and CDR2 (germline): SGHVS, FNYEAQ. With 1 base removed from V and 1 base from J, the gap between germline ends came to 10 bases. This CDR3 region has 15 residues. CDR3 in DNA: TGTGCCAGCAGCTTAGGGGAGATCTCGAACACTGAAGCTTTCTTT. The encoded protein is CASSLGEISNTEAFF.

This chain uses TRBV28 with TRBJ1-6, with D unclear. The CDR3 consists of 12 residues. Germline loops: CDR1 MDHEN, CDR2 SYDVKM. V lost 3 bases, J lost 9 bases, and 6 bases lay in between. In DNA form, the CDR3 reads TGTGCCAGCAGTTTGACACGTTCACCCCTCCACTTT. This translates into CASSLTRSPLHF.

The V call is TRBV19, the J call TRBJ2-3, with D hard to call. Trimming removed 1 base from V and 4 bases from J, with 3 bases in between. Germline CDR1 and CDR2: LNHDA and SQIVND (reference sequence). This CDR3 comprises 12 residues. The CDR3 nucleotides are TGTGCCAGTAGTATAGTTGCAGATACGCAGTATTTT. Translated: CASSIVADTQYF.

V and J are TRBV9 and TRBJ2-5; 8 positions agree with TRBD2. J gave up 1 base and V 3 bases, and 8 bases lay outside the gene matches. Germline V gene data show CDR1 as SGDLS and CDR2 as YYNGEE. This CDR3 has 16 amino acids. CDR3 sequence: CASSGISGGRQETQYF. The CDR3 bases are TGTGCCAGCAGCGGGATAAGCGGGGGACGCCAAGAGACCCAGTACTTC.

The CDR3 spells CASIPGRVYEQYF. CDR3 bases: TGTGCCAGCATTCCCGGGAGGGTTTACGAGCAGTACTTC. The chain combines TRBV2 with TRBJ2-7; 8 bases fit TRBD2. The germline gives CDR1 SNHLY, CDR2 FYNNEI. The CDR3 is made up of 13 amino acids. The V segment lost 7 bases and the J segment 4 bases; nucleotides outside the gene matches: 6.

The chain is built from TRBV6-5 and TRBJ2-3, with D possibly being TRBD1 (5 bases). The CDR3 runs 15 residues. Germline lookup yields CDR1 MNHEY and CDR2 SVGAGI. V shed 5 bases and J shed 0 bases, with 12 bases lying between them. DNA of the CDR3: TGTGCCAGCAGTCGACAGTCGGCTAGCACAGATACGCAGTATTTT. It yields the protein CASSRQSASTDTQYF.

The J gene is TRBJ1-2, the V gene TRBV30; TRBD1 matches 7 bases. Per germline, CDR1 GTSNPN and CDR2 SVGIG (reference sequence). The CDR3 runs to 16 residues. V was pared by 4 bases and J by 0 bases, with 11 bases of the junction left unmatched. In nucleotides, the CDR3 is TGTGCCTGGACCTCAGACACAGGGGTTACTAACTATGGCTACACCTTC. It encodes CAWTSDTGVTNYGYTF.

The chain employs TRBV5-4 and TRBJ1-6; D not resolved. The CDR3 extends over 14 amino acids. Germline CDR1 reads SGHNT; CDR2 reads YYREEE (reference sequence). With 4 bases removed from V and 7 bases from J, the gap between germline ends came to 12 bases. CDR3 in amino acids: CASSDLGSNSPLHF. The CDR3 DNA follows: TGTGCCAGCAGCGACCTGGGGTCGAATTCACCCCTCCACTTT.

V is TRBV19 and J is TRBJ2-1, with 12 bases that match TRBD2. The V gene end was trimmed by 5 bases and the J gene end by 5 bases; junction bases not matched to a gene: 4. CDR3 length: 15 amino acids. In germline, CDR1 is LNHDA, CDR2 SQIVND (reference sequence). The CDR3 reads CASSLTSGRDNEQFF. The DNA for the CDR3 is TGTGCCAGTAGTTTGACTAGCGGGAGAGACAATGAGCAGTTCTTC.

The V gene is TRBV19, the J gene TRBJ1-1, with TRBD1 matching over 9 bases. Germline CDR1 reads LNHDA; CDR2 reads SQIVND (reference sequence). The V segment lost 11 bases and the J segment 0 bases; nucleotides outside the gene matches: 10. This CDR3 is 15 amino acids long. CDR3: CAVGQGNLMNTEAFF. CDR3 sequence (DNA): TGTGCCGTAGGACAGGGGAACTTGATGAACACTGAAGCTTTCTTT.

CDR3: CATSEQGVNYGYTF. As DNA, the CDR3 is TGTGCCACCAGTGAACAGGGGGTCAACTATGGCTACACCTTC. The chain recombines TRBV24-1 with TRBJ1-2; 8 bases fit TRBD1. Germline V gives CDR1 KGHDR, CDR2 SFDVKD. This CDR3 is 14 amino acids long. V was pared by 4 bases and J by 2 bases, with 2 bases of the junction left unmatched.

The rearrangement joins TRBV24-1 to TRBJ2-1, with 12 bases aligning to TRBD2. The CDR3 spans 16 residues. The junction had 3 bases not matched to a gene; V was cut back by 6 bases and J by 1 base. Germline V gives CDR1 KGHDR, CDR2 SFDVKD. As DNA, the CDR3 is TGTGCCACCAGTAGACTAGCGGGAGCTTCCTACAATGAGCAGTTCTTC. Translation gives CATSRLAGASYNEQFF.